The 26 T cell receptor beta chains presented below share a single source sample, sequenced in a study of long-term antiretroviral therapy in people with HIV (dated by TCRdb to 2022 to 2024). The immunoSEQ hsTCRB v3.0 assay was used at survey level resolution for TRB variable region sequencing. The clones in this table, taken by TCRdb from immuneACCESS, are in-frame only. Not every clone is retained; where verified, under half of the shortfall comes from an unresolved V gene, and the cause of the rest is unknown. The sample profile shows about 31,000 clones; around 85% of them were found once. The ten top clones hold roughly 7% of the sample. The sample was unsorted PBMCs, taken about 5 years before starting antiretroviral therapy. These receptors were taken from a man over 45 with HIV.

This chain joins TRBV6-6 and TRBJ1-2; a possible D gene is TRBD1 (6 bases). CDR1 and CDR2 from the germline V gene are MNHNY and SVGAGI (reference sequence). Trimming left V 2 bases short and J 2 bases short, with 12 bases between. The CDR3 is 15 residues long. Written as DNA, the CDR3 is TGTGCCAGCAGTTACGATCCAGGGGTAAACTATGGCTACACCTTC. Amino acid sequence: CASSYDPGVNYGYTF.

The chain combines TRBV7-2 with TRBJ2-1; 9 bases are shared with TRBD1. Germline CDR1 and CDR2: SGHTA and FQGNSA. After removal of 0 bases from V and 9 bases from J, the junction contained 6 bases not matched to a gene. The CDR3 has 15 residues. For the CDR3, the DNA is TGTGCCAGCAGCTTAGCCCGGGACAGGGTAGGTGAGCAGTTCTTC. It encodes CASSLARDRVGEQFF.

The V gene is TRBV30, the J gene TRBJ2-7; 7 bases agree with TRBD1. The CDR3 has 14 residues. Looked up from germline, CDR1 is GTSNPN and CDR2 is SVGIG (reference sequence). With 4 bases clipped from V and 2 bases from J, the junction kept 8 bases outside the gene matches. The CDR3 is CAWTFGQGAYEQYF. The CDR3 DNA follows: TGTGCCTGGACTTTCGGGCAGGGGGCCTACGAGCAGTACTTC.

CDR3 nucleotide sequence: TGTGCCAGCAGCTTAGAGCAGGCCTATGGCTACACCTTC. Residues: CASSLEQAYGYTF. The rearrangement uses TRBV11-3 and TRBJ1-2, with D hard to call. CDR3 length equals 13 residues. Trimming cost V 0 bases and J 4 bases, with 6 bases left between them. Per the germline V gene, CDR1 is SGHNT and CDR2 is YENEEA.

The CDR3, as DNA: TGTGCCAGCAGTTCGATGGGGCCTCTGTACGCGAACACCGGGGAGCTGTTTTTT. This gives the protein CASSSMGPLYANTGELFF. This chain uses TRBV5-8 with TRBJ2-2; perhaps TRBD1 as D (5 bases). CDR1 and CDR2 from the germline V gene are SGHTS and YDEGEE. This CDR3 region has 18 residues. Trimming stripped 5 bases from V and 0 bases from J, with 20 bases between.

This clone has only one observation. V and J are TRBV5-1 and TRBJ2-7, with 8 bases identical to TRBD2. This CDR3 comprises 16 residues. Germline V CDR1 and CDR2: SGHRS, YFSETQ. V dropped 5 bases and J dropped 0; count of bases not matched to a gene: 10. CDR3 residues: CASRNHLAGGSYEQYF. In DNA form, the CDR3 reads TGCGCCAGCAGAAACCATCTAGCGGGCGGCTCCTACGAGCAGTACTTC.

This chain joins TRBV7-9 and TRBJ2-5; D not certain. V shed 1 base and J shed 7 bases, with 16 bases lying between them. The CDR3 is 15 residues long. Germline V gene sequence: CDR1 SEHNR, CDR2 FQNEAQ (reference sequence). The CDR3 region is CASSLGRSPSGTQYF. The CDR3 DNA sequence: TGTGCCAGCAGCTTAGGCCGAAGTCCGTCCGGGACCCAGTACTTC.

The chain couples TRBV18 to TRBJ1-1, with D perhaps matching TRBD1 (5 bases). This CDR3 region has 11 residues. The V end lost 7 bases, the J end lost 3 bases, and 6 bases lay between the germline ends. Germline assignment: CDR1 KGHSH and CDR2 LQKENI. In nucleotides, the CDR3 is TGTGCCAGCTTGGGGGACACTGAAGCTTTCTTT. Translated, it gives CASLGDTEAFF.

This chain links TRBV5-4 with TRBJ2-5; 10 bases agree with TRBD1. V lost 2 bases to trimming and J lost 5 bases; unmatched junction nucleotides: 9. Per germline, CDR1 SGHNT and CDR2 YYREEE (reference sequence). The CDR3 is 16 amino acids. The CDR3 reads CASSFRSGTGAETQYF. In DNA form, the CDR3 reads TGTGCCAGCAGCTTCCGCAGTGGGACAGGGGCGGAGACCCAGTACTTC.

This chain links TRBV11-1 with TRBJ1-2; D remains ambiguous. Trimming took 6 bases from V and 4 from J, leaving 9 bases between them. Germline CDR1 SGHAT, CDR2 FQDESV (reference sequence). The CDR3 runs 12 residues. CDR3 nucleotides: TGTGCCAGCAGTTGGGGAGCCTATGGCTACACCTTC. As protein: CASSWGAYGYTF.

This chain connects TRBV29-1 to TRBJ2-7; 7 positions agree with TRBD1. Germline-derived CDR1 and CDR2 are SQVTM and ANQGSEA. The CDR3 has 16 residues. J was trimmed by 0 bases and V by 2 bases; bases with no gene match: 10. The CDR3 here is CSVERGGRGNSYEQYF. The CDR3 nucleotides read TGCAGCGTTGAAAGAGGGGGCAGGGGGAACTCCTACGAGCAGTACTTC.

The rearrangement links TRBV27 to TRBJ2-1; D is unresolved. Germline assignment: CDR1 MNHEY and CDR2 SMNVEV (reference sequence). The V gene lost 5 bases and the J gene lost 3 bases, with 11 bases spanning the gap. The CDR3 loop spans 14 amino acids. The CDR3 coding sequence is TGTGCCAGCAGTCCAGAACGGGTCTACAATGAGCAGTTCTTC. It yields the protein CASSPERVYNEQFF.

This chain joins TRBV10-1 and TRBJ2-3, with no clear D. Germline values: CDR1 WNHNN, CDR2 SYGVQD (reference sequence). The CDR3 is made up of 13 amino acids. Trimming removed 1 base at V and 1 base at J, with 3 bases between. CDR3 DNA: TGCGCCAGCAGTGAGTATGGCACAGATACGCAGTATTTT. This translates into CASSEYGTDTQYF.

The CDR3 sequence: CASSPGGMNTEAFF. CDR3 nucleotide sequence: TGTGCCAGCTCACCTGGAGGGATGAACACTGAAGCTTTCTTT. This chain connects TRBV18 to TRBJ1-1, with D hard to call. The CDR3 length is 14 residues. Trimming left V 3 bases short and J 0 bases short, with 8 bases between. In germline, CDR1 is KGHSH, CDR2 LQKENI.

The V and J genes are TRBV5-4 and TRBJ2-4, with 8 bases identical to TRBD1. With 2 bases clipped from V and 8 bases from J, the junction kept 15 bases outside the gene matches. The V gene's germline CDR1 is SGHNT and CDR2 YYREEE (reference sequence). The CDR3 is made up of 17 amino acids. Here the CDR3 reads CASSLGGRGQLLDIQYF. The CDR3 DNA sequence: TGTGCCAGCAGCTTAGGAGGCAGGGGGCAGTTGTTAGACATTCAGTACTTC.

The genes are TRBV10-3 and TRBJ2-5; TRBD2 aligns across 15 bases. Trimming took 6 bases from V and 4 from J; bases not matched to a gene: 9. Germline CDR1 ENHRY, CDR2 SYGVKD. The CDR3 is 17 amino acids. The CDR3 region has the DNA TGTGCCATCAGGCCTGGACTAGCGGGGGGGCCCGTAGAGACCCAGTACTTC. Translated: CAIRPGLAGGPVETQYF.

V is TRBV7-3 and J is TRBJ1-3; D is uncertain. The CDR3 contains 14 residues. Trimming cost V 0 bases and J 1 base, with 4 bases left between them. Per the germline V gene, CDR1 is SGHTA and CDR2 is FQGTGA. The CDR3 coding sequence is TGTGCCAGCAGCTTAACAGGGTCTGGAAACACCATATATTTT. Its protein product is CASSLTGSGNTIYF.

In nucleotides, the CDR3 is TGTGCCAGCAGCTTCGGCAGGGCTGGGAATCAGCCCCAGCATTTT. It encodes CASSFGRAGNQPQHF. The chain employs TRBV11-2 and TRBJ1-5; tentatively, D is TRBD1 (5 bases). The CDR3 is 15 residues long. Deletions cut 3 bases from V and 4 bases from J, with 13 bases between. Germline CDR1 is SGHAT and CDR2 is FQNNGV. Combining the CDR3 with reference TRBV11-2 and TRBJ1-5 gives the whole variable domain EAGVAQSPRYKIIEKRQSVAFWCNPISGHATLYWYQQILGQGPKLLIQFQNNGVVDDSQLPKDRFSAERLKGVDSTLKIQPAKLEDSAVYLCASSFGRAGNQPQHFGDGTRLSIL.

The chain employs TRBV9 and TRBJ2-3; 7 bases are shared with TRBD2. This CDR3 is built from 16 residues. Germline V CDR1 and CDR2: SGDLS, YYNGEE. V lost 4 bases to trimming and J lost 3 bases; unmatched junction nucleotides: 11. The CDR3 is CASSPLAGAETDTQYF. The CDR3, as DNA: TGTGCCAGCAGCCCCTTGGCGGGAGCGGAGACAGATACGCAGTATTTT.

The chain has TRBV5-6 and TRBJ1-1, with D perhaps matching TRBD1 (6 bases). This CDR3 has 15 amino acids. From germline, CDR1 is SGHDT and CDR2 YYEEEE. The V end was cut by 3 bases, the J end by 10 bases, with 22 bases between. The CDR3, as DNA: TGTGCCAGCAGCTCTCTAATCGACAGGACTTACGGAGCTTTCTTT. It encodes CASSSLIDRTYGAFF.

The chain uses TRBV29-1 and TRBJ2-3; 10 bases agree with TRBD2. V trimming: 3 bases; J trimming: 4 bases; junction bases outside the gene matches: 4. CDR1 is SQVTM, CDR2 ANQGSEA, per germline. This CDR3 spans 14 amino acids. CDR3 sequence: CSVDTSGVSDTQYF. Written as DNA, the CDR3 is TGCAGCGTTGATACTAGCGGGGTGTCAGATACGCAGTATTTT.

V gene TRBV5-1 combines with J gene TRBJ2-1, with a tentative D call TRBD2 (5 bases). CDR1 and CDR2 (germline): SGHRS, YFSETQ. CDR3 length: 15 residues. Trimming stripped 7 bases from V and 2 bases from J, with 16 bases between. The chain's CDR3 is CASREGPPAYNEQFF. The CDR3 DNA is TGCGCCAGCCGCGAGGGCCCTCCCGCCTACAATGAGCAGTTCTTC.

This clone was recorded only once. The chain combines TRBV28 with TRBJ2-7; D may be TRBD1 or TRBD2 (5 bases each). Trimming left V 0 bases short and J 2 bases short, with 5 bases between. This CDR3 has 13 residues. The germline CDR1 and CDR2 sequences are MDHEN and SYDVKM. CDR3 protein: CASSLWGPYEQYF. Here the CDR3 DNA reads TGTGCCAGCAGTTTATGGGGACCCTACGAGCAGTACTTC.

J is TRBJ1-1 and V is TRBV29-1; D is unclear. The CDR3 contains 13 residues. Trimming took off 5 bases at V and 3 bases at J, with 13 bases between the two ends. Germline CDR1 and CDR2: SQVTM and ANQGSEA. CDR3 loop: CSVHILADTEAFF. As DNA, the CDR3 is TGCAGCGTTCATATATTGGCAGACACTGAAGCTTTCTTT.

This chain connects TRBV5-4 to TRBJ1-2, with a weak D call TRBD1 (5 bases). The CDR3 runs to 14 residues. V was pared by 3 bases and J by 4 bases, with 13 bases between. From germline, CDR1 is SGHNT and CDR2 YYREEE (reference sequence). CDR3 sequence: CASSWLGGSYGYTF. CDR3 coding DNA: TGTGCCAGCAGCTGGCTCGGGGGATCCTATGGCTACACCTTC. The complete variable domain, with remaining parts taken from reference TRBV5-4 and TRBJ1-2, reads ETGVTQSPTHLIKTRGQQVTLRCSSQSGHNTVSWYQQALGQGPQFIFQYYREEENGRGNFPPRFSGLQFPNYSSELNVNALELDDSALYLCASSWLGGSYGYTFGSGTRLTVV.

The chain carries TRBV5-1 and TRBJ2-5; TRBD1 agrees at 7 bases. The V gene end was trimmed by 4 bases and the J gene end by 5 bases; junction bases not matched to a gene: 5. CDR3 size: 13 residues. The V gene's germline CDR1 is SGHRS and CDR2 YFSETQ. CDR3 nucleotide sequence: TGCGCCAGCAGCGACCTCAGGGGGGAGACCCAGTACTTC. Protein: CASSDLRGETQYF.